The sequence of this T cell receptor beta chain was determined in a study of cytomegalovirus exposure and HLA in healthy donors. PCR was performed using 60 Vbeta and 13 Jbeta primers. The assay was immunoSEQ multiplex PCR, and TCRdb's table has in-frame clones only and misses some. This sample's table has tens of thousands of clones. On this clone: The antigen remains unidentified.

Study-wide findings and caveats: In an earlier analysis, most TCR beta V segments were productive about 87% or about 30% of the time. A later analysis reportedly found that, within productive TCRs, an Asian-associated ancestry cluster had fewer N-insertions than the mean observed across the approximately 670 donors. Among CMV-associated TCR beta chains, most appeared HLA-restricted in a later analysis.

Sequenced: PBMCs. This TCR was recovered from a male donor in good health and CMV-seronegative.

The CDR3 loop reads CASSVGGAGGDTQYF. The CDR3 DNA sequence: TGTGCCAGCAGCGTAGGCGGGGCGGGTGGAGATACGCAGTATTTT. The chain uses TRBV9 and TRBJ2-3; TRBD2 is a possible D gene (6 bases). CDR1 is SGDLS and CDR2 is YYNGEE in the germline V gene. CDR3 size: 15 residues. V was cut by 0 bases and J by 5 bases, with 13 bases left in between. Using reference TRBV9 and TRBJ2-3 for the parts outside the CDR3, the full variable domain is DSGVTQTPKHLITATGQRVTLRCSPRSGDLSVYWYQQSLDQGLQFLIQYYNGEERAKGNILERFSAQQFPDLHSELNLSSLELGDSALYFCASSVGGAGGDTQYFGPGTRLTVL.